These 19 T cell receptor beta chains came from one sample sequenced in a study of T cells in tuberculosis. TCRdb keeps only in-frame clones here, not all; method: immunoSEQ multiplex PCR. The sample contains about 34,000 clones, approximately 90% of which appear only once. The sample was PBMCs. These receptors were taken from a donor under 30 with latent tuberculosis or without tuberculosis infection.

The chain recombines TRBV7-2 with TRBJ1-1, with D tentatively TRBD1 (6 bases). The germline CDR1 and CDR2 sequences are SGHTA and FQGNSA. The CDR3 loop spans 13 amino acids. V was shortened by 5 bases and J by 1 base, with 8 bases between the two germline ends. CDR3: CASSPTGNTEAFF. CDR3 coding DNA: TGTGCCAGCAGCCCGACAGGGAACACTGAAGCTTTCTTT.

This chain's CDR3 is CATGGGLDEQYF. CDR3 in DNA: TGTGCCACTGGCGGGGGGCTTGACGAGCAGTACTTC. The chain recombines TRBV28 with TRBJ2-7; 8 bases map to TRBD2. CDR1 and CDR2 (germline): MDHEN, SYDVKM. The ends lost 10 bases at V and 5 bases at J; junction bases unmatched: 7. This CDR3 region has 12 residues.

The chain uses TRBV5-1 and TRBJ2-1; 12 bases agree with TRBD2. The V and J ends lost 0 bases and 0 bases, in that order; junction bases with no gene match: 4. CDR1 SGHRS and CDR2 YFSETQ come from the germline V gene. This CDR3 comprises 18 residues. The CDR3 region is CASSLGLAGASSYNEQFF. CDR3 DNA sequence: TGCGCCAGCAGCTTGGGACTAGCGGGGGCCAGCTCCTACAATGAGCAGTTCTTC.

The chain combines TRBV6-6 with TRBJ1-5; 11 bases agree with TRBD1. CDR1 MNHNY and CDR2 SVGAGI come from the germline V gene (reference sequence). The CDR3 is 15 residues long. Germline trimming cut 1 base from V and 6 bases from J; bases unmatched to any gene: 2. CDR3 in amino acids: CASSYWDRGSQPQHF. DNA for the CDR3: TGTGCCAGCAGTTACTGGGACAGGGGGAGTCAGCCCCAGCATTTT.

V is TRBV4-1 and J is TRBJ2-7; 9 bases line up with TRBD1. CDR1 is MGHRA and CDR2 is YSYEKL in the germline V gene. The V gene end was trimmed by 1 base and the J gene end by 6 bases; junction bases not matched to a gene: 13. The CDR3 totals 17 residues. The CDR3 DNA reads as TGCGCCAGCAGCCAAGCCCGACCCTGGGACAGGGTTGGCGAGCAGTACTTC. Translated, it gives CASSQARPWDRVGEQYF.

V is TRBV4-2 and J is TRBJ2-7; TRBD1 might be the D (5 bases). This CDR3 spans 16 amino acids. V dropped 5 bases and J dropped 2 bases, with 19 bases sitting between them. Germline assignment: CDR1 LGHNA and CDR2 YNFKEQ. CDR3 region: CASSFGFTGKPYEQYF. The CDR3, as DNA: TGTGCCAGCAGCTTCGGATTTACAGGAAAGCCCTACGAGCAGTACTTC.

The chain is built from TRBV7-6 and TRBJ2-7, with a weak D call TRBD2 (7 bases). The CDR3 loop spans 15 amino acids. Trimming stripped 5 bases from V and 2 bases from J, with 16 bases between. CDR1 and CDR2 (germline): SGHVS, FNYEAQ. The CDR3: CASSPAGHSAYEQYF. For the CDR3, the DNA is TGTGCCAGCAGCCCAGCGGGACATAGCGCCTACGAGCAGTACTTC.

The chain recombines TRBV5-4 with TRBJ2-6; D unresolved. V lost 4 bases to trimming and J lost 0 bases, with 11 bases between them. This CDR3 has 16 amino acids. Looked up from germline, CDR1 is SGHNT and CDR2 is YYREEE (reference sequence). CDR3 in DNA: TGTGCCAGCAGCCCCGGATACTACTCTGGGGCCAACGTCCTGACTTTC. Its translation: CASSPGYYSGANVLTF.

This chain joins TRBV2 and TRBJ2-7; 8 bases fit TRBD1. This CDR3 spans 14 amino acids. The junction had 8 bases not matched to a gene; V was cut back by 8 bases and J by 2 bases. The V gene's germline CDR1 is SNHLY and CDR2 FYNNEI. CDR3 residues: CASGSGTGPYEQYF. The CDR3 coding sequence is TGTGCCAGCGGATCCGGGACAGGCCCCTACGAGCAGTACTTC.

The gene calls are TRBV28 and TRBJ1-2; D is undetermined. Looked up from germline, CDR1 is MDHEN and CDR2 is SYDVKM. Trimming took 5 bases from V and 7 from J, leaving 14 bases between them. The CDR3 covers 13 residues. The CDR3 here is CASSRSDMGGYTF. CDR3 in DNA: TGTGCCAGCAGTCGCTCCGACATGGGTGGCTACACCTTC.

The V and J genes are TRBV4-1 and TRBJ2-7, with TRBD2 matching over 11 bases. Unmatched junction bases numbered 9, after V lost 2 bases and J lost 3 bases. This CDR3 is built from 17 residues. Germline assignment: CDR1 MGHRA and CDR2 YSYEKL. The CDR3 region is CASSQTSGTSGLYEQYF. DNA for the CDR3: TGCGCCAGCAGCCAAACGAGCGGGACTAGCGGACTCTACGAGCAGTACTTC.

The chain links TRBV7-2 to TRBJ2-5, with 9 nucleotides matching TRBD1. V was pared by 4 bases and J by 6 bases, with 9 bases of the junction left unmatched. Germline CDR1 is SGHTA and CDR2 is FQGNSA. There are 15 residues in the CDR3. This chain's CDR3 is CASSSGTGLGKTQYF. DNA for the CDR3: TGTGCCAGCAGCTCCGGGACAGGGTTAGGGAAGACCCAGTACTTC.

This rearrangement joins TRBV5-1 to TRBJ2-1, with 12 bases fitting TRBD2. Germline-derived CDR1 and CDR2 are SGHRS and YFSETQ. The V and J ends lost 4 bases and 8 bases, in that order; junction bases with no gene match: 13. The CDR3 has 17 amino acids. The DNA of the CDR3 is TGCGCCAGCAGCAGTTTTCTGGGGTCTAGCGGGGGGGATGAGCAGTTCTTC. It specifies CASSSFLGSSGGDEQFF.

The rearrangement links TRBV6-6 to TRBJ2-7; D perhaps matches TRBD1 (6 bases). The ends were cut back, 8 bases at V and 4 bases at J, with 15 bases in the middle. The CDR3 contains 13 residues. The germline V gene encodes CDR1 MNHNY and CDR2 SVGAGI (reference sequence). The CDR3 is CASVGAEMYEQYF. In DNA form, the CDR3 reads TGTGCCAGCGTGGGGGCAGAGATGTACGAGCAGTACTTC.

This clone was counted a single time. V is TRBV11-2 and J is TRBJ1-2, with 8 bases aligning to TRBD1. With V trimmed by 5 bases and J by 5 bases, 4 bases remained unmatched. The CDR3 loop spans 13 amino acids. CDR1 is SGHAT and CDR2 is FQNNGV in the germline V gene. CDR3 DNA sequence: TGTGCCAGCAGCGCTGGACAGGGATATGGCTACACCTTC. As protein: CASSAGQGYGYTF.

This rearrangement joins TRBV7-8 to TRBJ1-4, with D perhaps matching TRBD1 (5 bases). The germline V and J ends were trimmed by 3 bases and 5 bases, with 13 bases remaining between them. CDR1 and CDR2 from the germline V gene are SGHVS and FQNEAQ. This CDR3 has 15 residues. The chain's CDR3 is CASSFDSGLNEKLFF. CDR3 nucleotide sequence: TGTGCCAGCAGCTTCGACAGTGGGTTAAATGAAAAACTGTTTTTT.

The CDR3 loop is CASSLEQGAYQPQHF. CDR3 sequence (DNA): TGTGCCAGCAGCTTAGAACAGGGGGCCTATCAGCCCCAGCATTTT. The genes are TRBV7-8 and TRBJ1-5; the match to TRBD1 covers 9 bases. Germline V lookup: CDR1 SGHVS, CDR2 FQNEAQ. This CDR3 is built from 15 residues. V lost 1 base to trimming and J lost 5 bases; unmatched junction nucleotides: 3. Full variable domain (rest looked up from reference TRBV7-8 and TRBJ1-5): GAGVSQSPRYKVAKRGQDVALRCDPISGHVSLFWYQQALGQGPEFLTYFQNEAQLDKSGLPSDRFFAERPEGSVSTLKIQRTQQEDSAVYLCASSLEQGAYQPQHFGDGTRLSIL.

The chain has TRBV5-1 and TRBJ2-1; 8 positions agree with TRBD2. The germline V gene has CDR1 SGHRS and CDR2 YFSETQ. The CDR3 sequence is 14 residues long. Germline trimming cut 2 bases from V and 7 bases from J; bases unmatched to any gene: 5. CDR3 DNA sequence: TGCGCCAGCAGCTTTAGCGGGGAAGGGAATGAGCAGTTCTTC. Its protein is CASSFSGEGNEQFF.

The CDR3, as DNA: TGTGCCAGTAGTACCCGGGGGGGCGCGTATGGTGCTTTCTTT. Translation: CASSTRGGAYGAFF. The chain recombines TRBV19 with TRBJ1-1; a possible D gene is TRBD1 (6 bases). V dropped 4 bases and J dropped 11 bases, with 20 bases sitting between them. CDR1 and CDR2 from the germline V gene are LNHDA and SQIVND (reference sequence). CDR3 length: 14 residues.